Listed below are T cell receptor beta chains from one sample, sequenced in a study of blood T cell repertoires in COVID-19. Clones were read by immunoSEQ multiplex PCR, and TCRdb kept only the in-frame ones, dropping some. The sample has 150,000 to 200,000 clones, approximately 85% seen once. The sample taken for sequencing was peripheral blood. The source is a man in his 60s with acute or convalescent COVID-19. CDR3s include the opening cysteine and the closing phenylalanine or tryptophan. Each record gives: V gene, D gene, J gene, clone size, CDR3 protein, CDR3 DNA. A D gene is named only where the DNA matches it firmly. Clone size, where shown, is once, few, many, or a class for clones that have expanded.

>TRBV29-1|.|TRBJ2-3|.
CSVGGRSLTDTQYF
TGCAGCGTTGGGGGCCGGTCCCTCACAGATACGCAGTATTTT
>TRBV10-3|.|TRBJ1-6|.
CAISESGTASNSPLHF
TGTGCCATCAGTGAGTCTGGTACGGCTAGTAATTCACCCCTCCACTTT
>TRBV7-8|TRBD2|TRBJ2-7|.
CASSLVGRTSGYEQYF
TGTGCCAGCAGCTTAGTCGGGCGGACTAGCGGTTACGAGCAGTACTTC
>TRBV6-5|.|TRBJ2-3|few
CASSYSNQGGKDTQYF
TGTGCCAGCAGTTACTCGAATCAGGGGGGTAAAGATACGCAGTATTTT
>TRBV7-6|TRBD2|TRBJ2-7|.
CASSLEASGSSYEQYF
TGTGCCAGCAGCTTAGAGGCTAGCGGGAGTTCCTACGAGCAGTACTTC
>TRBV6-2/TRBV6-3|TRBD2|TRBJ2-7|.
CASSYSASGTYEQYF
TGTGCCAGCAGTTACTCGGCTAGCGGTACCTACGAGCAGTACTTC
>TRBV9|TRBD2|TRBJ2-1|.
CASSSSSGRAEREQFF
TGTGCCAGCAGCTCATCTAGCGGGAGGGCCGAACGTGAGCAGTTCTTC
>TRBV28|TRBD2|TRBJ2-1|.
CASSFVSGRDYNEQFF
TGTGCCAGCAGTTTTGTTAGCGGGAGGGACTACAATGAGCAGTTCTTC
>TRBV28|TRBD1|TRBJ1-2|.
CASSLGTGDYGYTF
TGTGCCAGCAGTTTGGGGACAGGAGACTATGGCTACACCTTC
>TRBV11-1|.|TRBJ2-3|.
CASSQDGWSDTQYF
TGTGCCAGCAGCCAAGATGGCTGGTCCGATACGCAGTATTTT
>TRBV6-6|TRBD1|TRBJ1-5|.
CASSTRTGVQPQHF
TGTGCCAGCAGTACCCGGACAGGGGTTCAGCCCCAGCATTTT
>TRBV5-1|TRBD2|TRBJ2-1|.
CASSGRGDEQFF
TGCGCCAGCAGCGGGAGGGGCGATGAGCAGTTCTTC
>TRBV19|TRBD1|TRBJ2-7|.
CASRPRQGHYEQYF
TGTGCCAGCCGTCCTCGACAGGGGCACTACGAGCAGTACTTC
>TRBV5-4|.|TRBJ2-6|.
CASSPAGSGANVLTF
TGTGCCAGCAGCCCGGCGGGTTCCGGGGCCAACGTCCTGACTTTC
>TRBV27|.|TRBJ2-1|.
CASSSTGVEQFF
TGTGCCAGCAGCTCAACGGGAGTCGAGCAGTTCTTC
>TRBV19|.|TRBJ1-5|.
CASSIWFSGNQPQHF
TGTGCCAGTAGTATCTGGTTTTCGGGCAATCAGCCCCAGCATTTT
>TRBV4-2|TRBD1|TRBJ1-2|.
CASSQADRDYYGYTF
TGTGCCAGCAGCCAGGCAGACAGGGATTACTATGGCTACACCTTC
>TRBV3-1/TRBV3-2|TRBD1|TRBJ1-5|.
CASSERQGNQPQHF
TGTGCCAGCAGCGAAAGACAGGGTAATCAGCCCCAGCATTTT
>TRBV28|.|TRBJ2-2|once
CASSFGHMATGELFF
TGTGCCAGCAGTTTTGGGCATATGGCAACCGGGGAGCTGTTTTTT
>TRBV19|.|TRBJ2-7|.
CAGTKSGEQYF
TGTGCCGGTACGAAATCGGGCGAGCAGTACTTC
>TRBV7-3|.|TRBJ2-5|.
CASSFQGGETQYF
TGTGCCAGCAGCTTCCAGGGAGGCGAGACCCAGTACTTC
>TRBV5-1|TRBD1|TRBJ2-2|once
CASSLPPAGGNTGELFF
TGCGCCAGCAGCCTGCCTCCGGCAGGGGGAAACACCGGGGAGCTGTTTTTT
>TRBV12-5|.|TRBJ2-3|.
CASAARGGTDTQYF
TGTGCTAGTGCCGCCAGGGGGGGCACAGATACGCAGTATTTT
>TRBV19|TRBD2|TRBJ2-1|.
CASRQRGQNNEQFF
TGTGCCAGTAGGCAGCGGGGGCAAAACAATGAGCAGTTCTTC
>TRBV5-8|.|TRBJ2-3|.
CASSLALASVGGTDTQYF
TGTGCCAGCAGCTTGGCCCTGGCTAGCGTAGGGGGCACAGATACGCAGTATTTT
>TRBV6-6|TRBD2|TRBJ2-5|.
CASSPGTSGRAQVETQYF
TGTGCCAGCAGTCCAGGCACTAGCGGGAGGGCCCAGGTGGAGACCCAGTACTTC
>TRBV7-9|.|TRBJ2-1|few
CASSLDGGTKGKFF
TGTGCCAGCAGCTTAGATGGTGGGACAAAAGGGAAGTTCTTC
>TRBV28|.|TRBJ2-4|.
CASSPPSNIQYF
TGTGCCAGCAGTCCCCCCTCAAACATTCAGTACTTC
>TRBV5-1|.|TRBJ1-5|.
CASSLSGYGNQPQHF
TGCGCCAGCAGCTTGTCAGGGTATGGCAATCAGCCCCAGCATTTT
>TRBV28|TRBD1|TRBJ2-7|.
CASSSAGQGLSEQYF
TGTGCCAGCAGTTCCGCCGGACAGGGCTTGAGCGAGCAGTACTTC
>TRBV7-8|TRBD1|TRBJ1-5|.
CASSLGTGRQPQHF
TGTGCCAGCAGCTTGGGGACAGGTCGGCAGCCCCAGCATTTT
>TRBV27|TRBD2|TRBJ2-7|.
CASSLYGGGSYEQYF
TGTGCCAGCAGTTTATATGGGGGAGGGAGCTACGAGCAGTACTTC
>TRBV5-5|TRBD1|TRBJ1-3|.
CASSEDRVNTIYF
TGTGCCAGCAGCGAGGACAGGGTGAACACCATATATTTT
>TRBV12-5|TRBD1|TRBJ1-4|few
CASGLVQGAWIEKLFF
TGTGCTAGTGGTTTGGTACAGGGGGCTTGGATTGAAAAACTGTTTTTT
>TRBV29-1|TRBD2|TRBJ2-3|.
CSVRGLAGESTDTQYF
TGCAGCGTTCGGGGACTAGCGGGAGAAAGCACAGATACGCAGTATTTT
>TRBV30|TRBD1|TRBJ1-4|few
CAWSQTGTGVEKLFF
TGTGCCTGGAGCCAGACGGGGACAGGGGTAGAAAAACTGTTTTTT
>TRBV6-4|.|TRBJ2-1|.
CASKGNEQFF
TGTGCCAGCAAGGGGAATGAGCAGTTCTTC
>TRBV20-1|.|TRBJ2-5|.
CIEGGRETQYF
TGCATAGAGGGCGGCCGGGAGACCCAGTACTTC
>TRBV3-1/TRBV3-2|.|TRBJ1-2|.
CASSQDGGGGGYTF
TGTGCCAGCAGCCAAGATGGGGGGGGAGGTGGCTACACCTTC
>TRBV24-1|.|TRBJ2-3|.
CATSVGTLSTDTQYF
TGTGCCACGTCCGTAGGGACACTAAGCACAGATACGCAGTATTTT
>TRBV29-1|.|TRBJ2-1|.
CSVEVDPSSYNEQFF
TGCAGCGTTGAGGTAGATCCGAGCTCCTACAATGAGCAGTTCTTC
>TRBV6-2/TRBV6-3|.|TRBJ2-5|.
CASSSPGAGRETQYF
TGTGCCAGCAGTTCCCCGGGCGCGGGGAGGGAGACCCAGTACTTC
>TRBV6-5|.|TRBJ2-2|many
CASQQENTGELFF
TGTGCCAGCCAACAGGAGAACACCGGGGAGCTGTTTTTT
>TRBV30|.|TRBJ1-6|.
CAWCFTGQSPLHF
TGTGCCTGGTGTTTCACAGGGCAATCACCCCTCCACTTT
>TRBV12-5|.|TRBJ1-5|.
CASALTGYQPQHF
TGTGCTAGTGCCCTAACAGGGTATCAGCCCCAGCATTTT
>TRBV5-1|TRBD1|TRBJ1-5|.
CASSESAGQGYQPQHF
TGCGCCAGCAGCGAGAGCGCGGGACAGGGATACCAGCCCCAGCATTTT